The entry below describes one TCR beta chain. Via MiXCR, TCRdb re-called the 5' RACE reads, giving one row per CDR3 protein. The sample yields about 56,000 distinct CDR3 sequences, roughly 16% seen once. This specimen comes from a study of early T cells in non-severe SARS-CoV-2 infection. CDR1 and CDR2 (germline): SGHAT, FQNNGV. CDR3 length equals 13 residues. Trimming shortened V by 1 base and J by 15 bases, and 15 bases separated the two germline ends. The rearrangement joins TRBV11-2 to TRBJ1-4; the D is unclear. Sequencing used whole blood, obtained at baseline. The sequence came from an adult who was a healthcare worker with PCR-confirmed SARS-CoV-2 infection or an uninfected control (not recorded which). The CDR3 region has the DNA TGTGCCAGCAGCTTAGGCGGGATTTCGGCAATGTTTTTT. As protein: CASSLGGISAMFF.